The next 16 T cell receptor beta chains were all read from a single sample in a study of cytomegalovirus exposure and HLA in healthy donors. Vbeta (60) and Jbeta (13) primers were used in the PCR. Sequencing was performed with immunoSEQ multiplex PCR; in TCRdb, only in-frame clones are kept and a portion is missing. This sample has about 200,000 clones, with over 65% found just once. Sequencing was performed on PBMCs. Source of these receptors: a man in his forties in good health and CMV-seronegative.

The chain employs TRBV28 and TRBJ2-7; TRBD2 matches 7 bases. CDR3 length equals 14 residues. V gave up 4 bases and J gave up 4 bases; unmatched junction bases: 7. Germline values: CDR1 MDHEN, CDR2 SYDVKM. CDR3 sequence reads: CASSSLSSGYEQYF. CDR3 nucleotide sequence: TGTGCCAGCAGTTCCTTATCTAGCGGTTACGAGCAGTACTTC.

This sequence joins TRBV2 and TRBJ1-1; D might be TRBD1 (6 bases). This CDR3 spans 14 amino acids. Germline loops: CDR1 SNHLY, CDR2 FYNNEI. V lost 8 bases to trimming and J lost 2 bases, with 15 bases between them. CDR3 region: CASQVGQPNTEAFF. The CDR3 bases are TGTGCCAGCCAAGTAGGACAGCCTAACACTGAAGCTTTCTTT. Complete variable domain (other parts from reference TRBV2 and TRBJ1-1): EPEVTQTPSHQVTQMGQEVILRCVPISNHLYFYWYRQILGQKVEFLVSFYNNEISEKSEIFDDQFSVERPDGSNFTLKIRSTKLEDSAMYFCASQVGQPNTEAFFGQGTRLTVV.

In regard to this clone: A read error may produce the germline difference seen at one junction end. CDR3 residues: CSFEEQAYGYTF. Written as DNA, the CDR3 is TGCAGCTTTGAGGAACAGGCGTATGGCTACACCTTC. The V call is TRBV29-1, the J call TRBJ1-2, with TRBD1 as a possible D gene (5 bases). The germline V gene encodes CDR1 SQVTM and CDR2 ANQGSEA. The CDR3 is 12 residues long.

The chain is built from TRBV18 and TRBJ2-7, with D possibly TRBD2 on 5 matching bases. Germline CDR1 KGHSH, CDR2 LQKENI. The CDR3 covers 15 residues. Between the trimmed V and J ends, which lost 2 bases and 4 bases, there was a span of 15 bases. CDR3 sequence reads: CASSPVTGKYYEQYF. In DNA form, the CDR3 reads TGTGCCAGCTCACCAGTCACCGGGAAGTATTACGAGCAGTACTTC. Based on the CDR3 plus reference TRBV18 and TRBJ2-7, the full variable domain is NAGVMQNPRHLVRRRGQEARLRCSPMKGHSHVYWYRQLPEEGLKFMVYLQKENIIDESGMPKERFSAEFPKEGPSILRIQQVVRGDSAAYFCASSPVTGKYYEQYFGPGTRLTVT.

The V gene is TRBV29-1, the J gene TRBJ2-7, with D maybe TRBD2 (7 bases). Per the germline V gene, CDR1 is SQVTM and CDR2 is ANQGSEA. Between the trimmed V and J ends, which lost 6 bases and 1 base, there was a span of 16 bases. This CDR3 is 14 amino acids long. This CDR3 reads CSVRGGSPSYEQYF. CDR3 coding DNA: TGCAGCGTGAGGGGGGGCTCACCGTCCTACGAGCAGTACTTC.

V gene TRBV19 combines with J gene TRBJ2-7; 10 nucleotides match TRBD1. This CDR3 comprises 16 residues. CDR1 is LNHDA and CDR2 is SQIVND in the germline V gene (reference sequence). The V segment lost 5 bases and the J segment 2 bases; nucleotides outside the gene matches: 9. In nucleotides, the CDR3 is TGTGCCAGTAGTGCCCAGACAGGGGGCTTTACCTACGAGCAGTACTTC. Translated: CASSAQTGGFTYEQYF.

The chain combines TRBV15 with TRBJ1-1, with 8 nucleotides matching TRBD1. The germline V gene encodes CDR1 LNHNV and CDR2 YYDKDF (reference sequence). The CDR3 has 13 residues. CDR3 sequence: CATSGGQVAEAFF. The CDR3 DNA is TGTGCAACCTCAGGGGGACAGGTCGCTGAAGCTTTCTTT.

The chain links TRBV27 to TRBJ1-2, with D hard to call. Deletions cut 0 bases from V and 0 bases from J, with 5 bases between. Looked up from germline, CDR1 is MNHEY and CDR2 is SMNVEV (reference sequence). CDR3 length: 14 residues. The CDR3 here is CASSLSRTNYGYTF. The CDR3 DNA reads as TGTGCCAGCAGTTTATCGCGGACTAACTATGGCTACACCTTC.

The rearrangement joins TRBV2 to TRBJ2-3, with D perhaps matching TRBD2 (5 bases). Trimming removed 1 base at V and 7 bases at J, with 9 bases between. This CDR3 is built from 13 residues. Germline lookup yields CDR1 SNHLY and CDR2 FYNNEI. CDR3 amino acids: CASSEEGSYTQYF. The CDR3 DNA sequence: TGTGCCAGCAGTGAAGAAGGGAGCTATACGCAGTATTTT.

This chain uses TRBV4-2 with TRBJ2-3, with 12 bases lining up with TRBD1. The CDR3 has 19 amino acids. CDR1 and CDR2 (germline): LGHNA, YNFKEQ. The trim removed 3 bases at V and 3 bases at J, leaving 13 bases unmatched. The chain's CDR3 is CASSQRTGQGAPFTDTQYF. The CDR3 bases are TGTGCCAGCAGCCAGCGTACGGGACAGGGGGCGCCTTTTACAGATACGCAGTATTTT.

Only a few counts were recorded for this clone. The chain uses TRBV10-2 and TRBJ1-2, with D possibly being TRBD1 (5 bases). Deletions cut 6 bases from V and 0 bases from J, with 8 bases between. The CDR3 sequence is 13 residues long. CDR1 WSHSY and CDR2 SAAADI come from the germline V gene. CDR3 residues: CASRGHTNYGYTF. The CDR3 DNA sequence: TGCGCCAGCAGAGGACATACTAACTATGGCTACACCTTC.

On this clone: At one end, the junction sequence differs from germline, possibly due to a read error. Other DNA sequences in this specimen translate into the identical CDR3. In DNA form, the CDR3 reads TGTGCCACCAGCAGGGACGGGACAGTTAATTCCCCCCTCCACTTT. This sequence encodes CATSRDGTVNSPLHF. V is TRBV15 and J is TRBJ1-6; 7 positions match TRBD1. Germline V gene sequence: CDR1 LNHNV, CDR2 YYDKDF (reference sequence). This CDR3 comprises 15 residues. Full variable domain (remainder filled in from reference TRBV15 and TRBJ1-6): DAMVIQNPRYQVTQFGKPVTLSCSQTLNHNVMYWYQQKSSQAPKLLFHYYDKDFNNEADTPDNFQSRRPNTSFCFLDIRSPGLGDTAMYLCATSRDGTVNSPLHFGNGTRLTVT.

This chain links TRBV7-2 with TRBJ2-1; a weak D match, TRBD1 (5 bases). The germline V gene has CDR1 SGHTA and CDR2 FQGNSA. CDR3 length: 13 amino acids. With 5 bases removed from V and 7 bases from J, the gap between germline ends came to 12 bases. CDR3 region: CASSPRGLNEQFF. The CDR3 DNA follows: TGTGCCAGCAGCCCAAGGGGCTTGAATGAGCAGTTCTTC.

The chain couples TRBV9 to TRBJ1-2; D might be TRBD1 (5 bases). Trimming took off 3 bases at V and 2 bases at J, with 14 bases between the two ends. Germline CDR1 and CDR2: SGDLS and YYNGEE. The CDR3 spans 15 residues. CDR3 sequence: CASSGAGGGNYGYTF. The CDR3 coding sequence is TGTGCCAGCAGCGGAGCAGGTGGGGGGAACTATGGCTACACCTTC.

The chain couples TRBV15 to TRBJ1-4; 8 bases match TRBD1. Trimming at V came to 4 bases and at J to 8 bases, leaving 6 bases not matched to a gene. From germline, CDR1 is LNHNV and CDR2 YYDKDF (reference sequence). This CDR3 is 14 amino acids long. CDR3 nucleotide sequence: TGTGCCACCAGCAAAGGACAGGGCGGGGAAAAACTGTTTTTT. This sequence encodes CATSKGQGGEKLFF.

V usage is TRBV5-1 and J usage is TRBJ2-2; tentative D call: TRBD1 (5 bases). The germline V gene encodes CDR1 SGHRS and CDR2 YFSETQ. Trimming stripped 5 bases from V and 5 bases from J, with 16 bases between. The CDR3 runs 15 residues. The CDR3 reads CASRDGADWTGELFF. The CDR3 region has the DNA TGCGCCAGCAGAGATGGGGCAGATTGGACCGGGGAGCTGTTTTTT.